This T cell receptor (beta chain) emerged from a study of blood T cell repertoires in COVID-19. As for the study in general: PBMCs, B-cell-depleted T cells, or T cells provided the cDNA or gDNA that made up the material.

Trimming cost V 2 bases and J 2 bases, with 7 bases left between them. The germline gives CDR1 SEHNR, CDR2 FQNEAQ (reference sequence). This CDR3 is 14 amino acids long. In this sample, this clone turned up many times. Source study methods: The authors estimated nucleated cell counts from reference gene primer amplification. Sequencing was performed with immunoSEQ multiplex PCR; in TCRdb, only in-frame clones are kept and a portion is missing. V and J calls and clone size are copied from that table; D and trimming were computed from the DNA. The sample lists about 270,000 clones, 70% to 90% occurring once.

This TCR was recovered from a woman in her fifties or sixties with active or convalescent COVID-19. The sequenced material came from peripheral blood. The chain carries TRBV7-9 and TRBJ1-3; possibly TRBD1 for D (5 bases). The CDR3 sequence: CASSLTGTGNTIYF. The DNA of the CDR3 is TGTGCCAGCAGCTTAACAGGCACTGGAAACACCATATATTTT.